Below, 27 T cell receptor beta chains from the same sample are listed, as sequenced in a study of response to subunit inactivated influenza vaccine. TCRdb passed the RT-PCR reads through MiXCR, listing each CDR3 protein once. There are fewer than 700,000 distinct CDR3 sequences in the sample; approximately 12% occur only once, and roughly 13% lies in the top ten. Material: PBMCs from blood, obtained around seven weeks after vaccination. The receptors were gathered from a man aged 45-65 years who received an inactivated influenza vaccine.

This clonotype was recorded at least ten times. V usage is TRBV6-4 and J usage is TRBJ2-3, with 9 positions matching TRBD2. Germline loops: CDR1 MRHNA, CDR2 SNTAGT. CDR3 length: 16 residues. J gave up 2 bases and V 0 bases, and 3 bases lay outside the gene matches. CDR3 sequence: CASSDSSSGDTDTQYF. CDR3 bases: TGTGCCAGCAGTGACTCTTCTAGCGGGGACACAGATACGCAGTATTTT.

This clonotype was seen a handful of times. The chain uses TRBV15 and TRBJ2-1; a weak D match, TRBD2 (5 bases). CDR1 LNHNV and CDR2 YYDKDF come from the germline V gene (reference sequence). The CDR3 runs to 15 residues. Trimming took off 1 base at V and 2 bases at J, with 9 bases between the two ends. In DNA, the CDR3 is TGTGCCACCAGCAGAGCCCCGGGAACCTACAATGAGCAGTTCTTC. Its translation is CATSRAPGTYNEQFF.

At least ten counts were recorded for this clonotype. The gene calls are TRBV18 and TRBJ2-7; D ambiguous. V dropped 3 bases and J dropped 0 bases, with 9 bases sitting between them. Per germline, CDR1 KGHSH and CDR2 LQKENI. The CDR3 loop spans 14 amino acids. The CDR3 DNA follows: TGTGCCAGCTCACCCCGCGAATTCTCCTACGAGCAGTACTTC. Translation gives CASSPREFSYEQYF. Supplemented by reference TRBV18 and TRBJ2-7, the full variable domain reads NAGVMQNPRHLVRRRGQEARLRCSPMKGHSHVYWYRQLPEEGLKFMVYLQKENIIDESGMPKERFSAEFPKEGPSILRIQQVVRGDSAAYFCASSPREFSYEQYFGPGTRLTVT.

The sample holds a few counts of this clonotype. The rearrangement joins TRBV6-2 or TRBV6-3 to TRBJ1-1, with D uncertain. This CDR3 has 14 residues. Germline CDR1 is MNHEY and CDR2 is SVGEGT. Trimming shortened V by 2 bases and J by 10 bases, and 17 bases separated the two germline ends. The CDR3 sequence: CASSYRGRFSPAFF. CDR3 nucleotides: TGTGCCAGCAGTTACAGAGGTCGGTTTTCGCCAGCTTTCTTT.

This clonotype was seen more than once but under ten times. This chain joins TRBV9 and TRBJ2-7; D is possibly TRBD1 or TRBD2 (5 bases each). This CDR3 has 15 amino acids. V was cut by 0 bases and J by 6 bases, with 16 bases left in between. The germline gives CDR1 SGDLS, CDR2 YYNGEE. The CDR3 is CASSVAPGRAGEQYF. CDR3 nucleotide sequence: TGTGCCAGCAGCGTAGCTCCGGGGCGTGCGGGCGAGCAGTACTTC.

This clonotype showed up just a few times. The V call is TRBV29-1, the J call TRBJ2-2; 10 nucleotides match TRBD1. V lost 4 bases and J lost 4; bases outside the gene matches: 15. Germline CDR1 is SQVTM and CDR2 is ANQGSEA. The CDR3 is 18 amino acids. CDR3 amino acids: CSVVLGTGAAGGTGELFF. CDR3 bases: TGCAGCGTTGTTCTCGGGACAGGGGCCGCTGGGGGCACCGGGGAGCTGTTTTTT.

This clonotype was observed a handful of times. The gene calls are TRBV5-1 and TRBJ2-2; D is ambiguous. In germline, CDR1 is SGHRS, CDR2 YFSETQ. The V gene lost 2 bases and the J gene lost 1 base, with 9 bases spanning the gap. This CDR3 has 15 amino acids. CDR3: CASSLDTMNTGELFF. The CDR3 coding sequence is TGCGCCAGCAGCTTAGATACCATGAACACCGGGGAGCTGTTTTTT.

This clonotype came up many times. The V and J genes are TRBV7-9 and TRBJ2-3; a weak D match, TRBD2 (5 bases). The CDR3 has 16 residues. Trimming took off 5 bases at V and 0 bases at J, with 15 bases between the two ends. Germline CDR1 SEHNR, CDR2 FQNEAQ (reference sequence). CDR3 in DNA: TGTGCCAGCAGCCCAGAAGCGGATCCTAGCACAGATACGCAGTATTTT. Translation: CASSPEADPSTDTQYF.

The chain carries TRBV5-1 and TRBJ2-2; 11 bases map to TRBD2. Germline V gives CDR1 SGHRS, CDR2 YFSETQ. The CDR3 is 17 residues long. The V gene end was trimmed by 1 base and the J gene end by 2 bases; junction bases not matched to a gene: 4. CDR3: CASSLMTSGANTGELFF. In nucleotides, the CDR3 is TGCGCCAGCAGCTTGATGACTAGCGGGGCAAACACCGGGGAGCTGTTTTTT.

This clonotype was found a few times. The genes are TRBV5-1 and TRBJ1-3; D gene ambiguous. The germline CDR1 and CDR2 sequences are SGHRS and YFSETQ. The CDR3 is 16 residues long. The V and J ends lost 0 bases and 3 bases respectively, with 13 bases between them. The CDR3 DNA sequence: TGCGCCAGCAGCTTGGGGCCAGCTTTCTATGGAAACACCATATATTTT. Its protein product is CASSLGPAFYGNTIYF. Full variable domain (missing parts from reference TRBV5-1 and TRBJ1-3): KAGVTQTPRYLIKTRGQQVTLSCSPISGHRSVSWYQQTPGQGLQFLFEYFSETQRNKGNFPGRFSGRQFSNSRSEMNVSTLELGDSALYLCASSLGPAFYGNTIYFGEGSWLTVV.

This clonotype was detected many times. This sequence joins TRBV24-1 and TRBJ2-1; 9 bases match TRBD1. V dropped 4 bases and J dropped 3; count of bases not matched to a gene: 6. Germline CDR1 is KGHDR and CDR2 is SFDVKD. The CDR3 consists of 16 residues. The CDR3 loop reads CATSDTGTGLYNEQFF. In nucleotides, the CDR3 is TGTGCCACCAGTGACACCGGGACAGGGCTCTACAATGAGCAGTTCTTC.

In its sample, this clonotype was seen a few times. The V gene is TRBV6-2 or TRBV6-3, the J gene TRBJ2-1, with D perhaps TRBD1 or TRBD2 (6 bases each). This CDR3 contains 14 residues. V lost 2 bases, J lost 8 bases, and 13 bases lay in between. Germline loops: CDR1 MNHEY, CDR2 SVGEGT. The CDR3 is CASSYRRGLDEQFF. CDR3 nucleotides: TGTGCCAGCAGTTACCGCCGGGGGCTGGATGAGCAGTTCTTC.

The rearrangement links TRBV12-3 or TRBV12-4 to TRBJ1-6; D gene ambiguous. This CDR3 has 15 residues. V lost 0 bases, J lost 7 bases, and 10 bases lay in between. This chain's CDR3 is CASSLALGGNSPLHF. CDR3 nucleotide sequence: TGTGCCAGCAGTTTAGCGCTCGGAGGGAATTCACCCCTCCACTTT.

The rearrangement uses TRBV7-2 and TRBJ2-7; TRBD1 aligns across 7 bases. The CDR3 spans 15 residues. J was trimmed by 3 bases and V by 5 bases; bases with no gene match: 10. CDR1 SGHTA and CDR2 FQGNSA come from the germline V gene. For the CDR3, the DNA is TGTGCCAGCAGCCGTTGGCAGGGGGACCGCTACGAGCAGTACTTC. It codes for CASSRWQGDRYEQYF.

The DNA of the CDR3 is TGTGCCAGCAGTGATCTAGCGGGACTCCAAGATACGCAGTATTTT. Its protein product is CASSDLAGLQDTQYF. The rearrangement uses TRBV25-1 and TRBJ2-3, with 9 bases that match TRBD2. CDR1 and CDR2 from the germline V gene are MGHDK and SYGVNS. Trimming took 3 bases from V and 5 from J; bases not matched to a gene: 6. CDR3 length: 15 amino acids.

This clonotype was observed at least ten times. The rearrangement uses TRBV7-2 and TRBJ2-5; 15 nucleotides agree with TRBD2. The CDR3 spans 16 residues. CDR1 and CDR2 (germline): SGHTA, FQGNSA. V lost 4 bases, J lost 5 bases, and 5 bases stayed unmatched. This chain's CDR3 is CASSWTSGRAGETQYF. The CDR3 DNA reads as TGTGCCAGCAGCTGGACTAGCGGGAGGGCTGGGGAGACCCAGTACTTC.

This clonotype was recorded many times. The CDR3 loop is CASRPGTGKETQYF. CDR3 in DNA: TGCGCCAGCCGCCCCGGGACAGGGAAAGAGACCCAGTACTTC. J is TRBJ2-5 and V is TRBV5-1; 9 bases agree with TRBD1. V was pared by 7 bases and J by 3 bases, with 7 bases of the junction left unmatched. The CDR3 sequence is 14 residues long. Germline CDR1 is SGHRS and CDR2 is YFSETQ.

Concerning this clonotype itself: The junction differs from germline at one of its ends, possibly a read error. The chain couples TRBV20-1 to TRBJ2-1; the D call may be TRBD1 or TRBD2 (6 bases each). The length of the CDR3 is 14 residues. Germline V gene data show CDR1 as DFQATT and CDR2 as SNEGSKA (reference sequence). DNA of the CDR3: TGCAGTGCAAAGCAGGGGCGGGGCTACAATAAGCAGTTCTTC. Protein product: CSAKQGRGYNKQFF.

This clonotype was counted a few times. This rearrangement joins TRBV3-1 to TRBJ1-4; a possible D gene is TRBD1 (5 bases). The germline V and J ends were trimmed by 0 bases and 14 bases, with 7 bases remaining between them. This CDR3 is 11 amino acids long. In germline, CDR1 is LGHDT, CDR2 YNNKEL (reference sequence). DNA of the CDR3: TGTGCCAGCAGCCAAGAGAAGGGGCTGTTTTTT. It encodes CASSQEKGLFF.

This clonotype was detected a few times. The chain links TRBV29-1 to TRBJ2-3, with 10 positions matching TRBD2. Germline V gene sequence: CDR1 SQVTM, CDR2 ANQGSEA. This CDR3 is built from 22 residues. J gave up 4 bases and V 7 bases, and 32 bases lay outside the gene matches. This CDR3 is CSATGLAGESKDRPTSADTQYF. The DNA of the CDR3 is TGCAGCGCGACAGGGCTAGCGGGAGAGAGTAAGGACCGACCAACTAGCGCAGATACGCAGTATTTT.

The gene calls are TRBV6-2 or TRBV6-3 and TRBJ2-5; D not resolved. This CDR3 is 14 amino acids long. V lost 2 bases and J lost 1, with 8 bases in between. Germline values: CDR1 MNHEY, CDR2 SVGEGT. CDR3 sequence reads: CASSYGLLQETQYF. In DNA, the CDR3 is TGTGCCAGCAGTTACGGCCTGCTCCAAGAGACCCAGTACTTC.

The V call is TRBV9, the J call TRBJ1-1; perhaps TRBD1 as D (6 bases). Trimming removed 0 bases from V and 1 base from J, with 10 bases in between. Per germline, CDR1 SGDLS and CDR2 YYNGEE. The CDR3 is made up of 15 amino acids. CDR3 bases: TGTGCCAGCAGCGTAGACGGGGGCCCGAACACTGAAGCTTTCTTT. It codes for CASSVDGGPNTEAFF.

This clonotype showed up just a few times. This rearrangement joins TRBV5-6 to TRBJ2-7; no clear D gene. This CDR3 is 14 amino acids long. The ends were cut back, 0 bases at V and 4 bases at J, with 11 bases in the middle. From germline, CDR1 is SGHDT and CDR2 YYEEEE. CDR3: CASSLDPAGYEQYF. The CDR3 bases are TGTGCCAGCAGCTTGGATCCCGCCGGTTACGAGCAGTACTTC.

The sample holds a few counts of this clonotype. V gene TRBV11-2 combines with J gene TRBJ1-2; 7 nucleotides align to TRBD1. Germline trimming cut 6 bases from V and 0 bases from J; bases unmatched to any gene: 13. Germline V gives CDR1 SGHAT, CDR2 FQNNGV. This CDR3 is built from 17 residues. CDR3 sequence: CASSPLLSGTANYGYTF. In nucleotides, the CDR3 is TGTGCCAGCAGTCCCCTCCTGTCCGGGACAGCTAACTATGGCTACACCTTC.

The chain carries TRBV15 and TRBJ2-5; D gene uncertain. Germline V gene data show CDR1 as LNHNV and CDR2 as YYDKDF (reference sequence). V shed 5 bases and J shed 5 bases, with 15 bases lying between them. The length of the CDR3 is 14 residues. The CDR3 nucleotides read TGTGCCACCAGCCTATCTGCCCTATTGGAGACCCAGTACTTC. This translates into CATSLSALLETQYF.

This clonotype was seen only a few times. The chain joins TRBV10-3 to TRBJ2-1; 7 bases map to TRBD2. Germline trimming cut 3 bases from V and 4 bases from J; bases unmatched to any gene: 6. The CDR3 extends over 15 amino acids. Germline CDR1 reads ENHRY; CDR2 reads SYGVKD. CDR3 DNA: TGTGCCATCAGTGATCCTAGCGGCCTTTACAATGAGCAGTTCTTC. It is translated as CAISDPSGLYNEQFF.

The CDR3 loop is CASSQEAGEGYEQYF. The CDR3 DNA is TGTGCCAGCAGCCAAGAGGCGGGGGAGGGGTACGAGCAGTACTTC. V is TRBV3-1 and J is TRBJ2-7; 7 bases are shared with TRBD2. V was clipped by 0 bases and J by 4 bases; unmatched bases: 6. CDR3 length: 15 amino acids. Germline V gene lookup returns CDR1 LGHDT and CDR2 YNNKEL (reference sequence).